Listed here is a single T cell receptor beta chain. Its antigen remains unknown. Per the study methods: A clonotype over 5% of the repertoire counted as a possible leukemic clone, about 60 overall. TCRdb's copy holds only in-frame clones and misses some; the assay was immunoSEQ multiplex PCR. V and J calls and clone size come straight from that table; D and trimming were deduced from the DNA. The sample records approximately 2,700 clones, 75% to 85% being singletons. This entry is derived from a study of STAT5B mutations in CD4+ large granular lymphocyte leukemia. Across the study: Anti-CD4 microbead selection came after CD8+ cell depletion in cryopreserved samples.

The V and J ends lost 6 bases and 4 bases respectively, with 16 bases between them. Germline V gene data show CDR1 as MDHEN and CDR2 as SYDVKM. The CDR3 runs to 15 residues. Study-level findings and limits: 8/27 top patient clones versus 2/35 control clones were TRBV06-family.

This chain links TRBV28 with TRBJ1-5; perhaps TRBD1 as D (6 bases). The sequence was collected from a woman aged 70-85 years with CD4+ T-cell large granular lymphocyte leukemia. Source material: PBMCs. CDR3 amino acids: CASSPSGTINQPQHF. The CDR3 DNA is TGTGCCAGCAGCCCCTCCGGGACAATTAATCAGCCCCAGCATTTT.